Shown below are 22 T cell receptor beta chains from a single sample sequenced in a study of blood T cell repertoires in COVID-19 (dated by TCRdb to 2018 to 2021). Libraries came from the immunoSEQ multiplex PCR assay. TCRdb took this table from immuneACCESS and kept in-frame rearrangements with V and J called. Such tables lack part of the clones; where checked against another copy, unresolved V genes explain under half of the gap, and the rest is unexplained. Recorded for this sample are about 60,000 clones; just over 85% of them occurred a single time. Of the sample, about 4.5% is held by the ten largest clones. Specimen: peripheral blood. The receptors originated from a man in his 60s with acute or convalescent COVID-19.

V gene TRBV10-3 combines with J gene TRBJ2-5; TRBD1 matches 9 bases. From germline, CDR1 is ENHRY and CDR2 SYGVKD. V dropped 8 bases and J dropped 3; count of bases not matched to a gene: 10. The CDR3 has 15 amino acids. The CDR3 is CAIGSQGAKEETQYF. The CDR3 DNA follows: TGTGCCATCGGTTCACAGGGGGCGAAGGAAGAGACCCAGTACTTC.

The chain recombines TRBV12-3 or TRBV12-4 with TRBJ2-7, with no clear D. This CDR3 is 12 amino acids long. Trimming removed 6 bases from V and 3 bases from J, with 9 bases in between. The CDR3 nucleotides are TGTGCCAGCAGCTCGGGTGTCTACGAGCAGTACTTC. As protein: CASSSGVYEQYF.

This clone has a handful of counts. One end of the junction is discordant with germline, which a read error may explain. This chain uses TRBV29-1 with TRBJ1-6; D possibly corresponds to TRBD1 (5 bases). The CDR3 covers 16 residues. Germline values: CDR1 SQVTM, CDR2 ANQGSEA. Written as DNA, the CDR3 is TGCAGCCTTGAGGAGTTTGAAACAGGCTATAATTCACCCCTCCACTTT. The encoded protein is CSLEEFETGYNSPLHF.

The chain uses TRBV24-1 and TRBJ1-4; 11 nucleotides align to TRBD1. Germline assignment: CDR1 KGHDR and CDR2 SFDVKD. The V segment lost 4 bases and the J segment 5 bases; nucleotides outside the gene matches: 5. The CDR3 extends over 16 amino acids. In DNA, the CDR3 is TGTGCCACCAGTGACGAGGGGGACAGGGGGAATGAAAAACTGTTTTTT. Protein product: CATSDEGDRGNEKLFF.

The chain recombines TRBV6-1 with TRBJ2-1; D is uncertain. There are 15 residues in the CDR3. The ends were cut back, 1 base at V and 0 bases at J, with 7 bases in the middle. Germline CDR1 is MNHNS and CDR2 is SASEGT. The CDR3, as DNA: TGTGCCAGCAGTGAAGGTACCAGCTCCTACAATGAGCAGTTCTTC. Amino acid sequence: CASSEGTSSYNEQFF.

This clone was found once. The CDR3 protein is CASSIHGDRGYGKNIQYF. The CDR3 nucleotides are TGTGCCAGTAGTATCCACGGTGACAGGGGATATGGCAAAAACATTCAGTACTTC. The chain combines TRBV19 with TRBJ2-4; the match to TRBD1 covers 8 bases. Per germline, CDR1 LNHDA and CDR2 SQIVND (reference sequence). The CDR3 covers 18 residues. Trimming removed 3 bases from V and 3 bases from J; junction bases left unmatched: 13.

This clone was recorded a few times. The chain uses TRBV30 and TRBJ1-2, with 7 bases that match TRBD1. Germline V gene lookup returns CDR1 GTSNPN and CDR2 SVGIG (reference sequence). This CDR3 comprises 13 residues. The junction had 6 bases not matched to a gene; V was cut back by 2 bases and J by 6 bases. The CDR3 DNA reads TGTGCCTGGAGTCTCAGGGGGTGGGATGGCTACACCTTC. It encodes CAWSLRGWDGYTF.

The chain couples TRBV3-1 (or the pseudogene TRBV3-2) to TRBJ2-6; possible D gene TRBD1, 5 bases. Germline assignment: CDR1 LGHDT and CDR2 YNNKEL (reference sequence). The CDR3 has 16 amino acids. V lost 1 base, J lost 2 bases, and 9 bases lay in between. CDR3 protein: CASSQVSGPGANVLTF. The CDR3 DNA reads TGTGCCAGCAGCCAAGTCTCAGGGCCTGGGGCCAACGTCCTGACTTTC.

The V and J genes are TRBV6-5 and TRBJ1-5; TRBD1 might be the D (6 bases). CDR1 and CDR2 (germline): MNHEY, SVGAGI. Trimming took 6 bases from V and 0 from J, leaving 12 bases between them. The CDR3 length is 15 residues. The CDR3 here is CASSAGTLSNQPQHF. For the CDR3, the DNA is TGTGCCAGCAGCGCCGGGACACTTAGCAATCAGCCCCAGCATTTT.

For the CDR3, the DNA is TGCGCCAGCAGCCAATATGACAGGGGTCAGCCCCAGCATTTT. Translated, it gives CASSQYDRGQPQHF. The chain carries TRBV4-1 and TRBJ1-5; 8 bases line up with TRBD1. This CDR3 spans 14 amino acids. Germline CDR1 MGHRA, CDR2 YSYEKL. With 2 bases clipped from V and 6 bases from J, the junction kept 3 bases outside the gene matches.

The rearrangement links TRBV5-1 to TRBJ1-1, with D tentatively TRBD1 (5 bases). There are 13 residues in the CDR3. V dropped 0 bases and J dropped 10 bases, with 13 bases sitting between them. The germline V gene encodes CDR1 SGHRS and CDR2 YFSETQ. CDR3 in amino acids: CASSLVGQGRAFF. The CDR3 DNA is TGCGCCAGCAGCTTGGTGGGCCAGGGTCGAGCTTTCTTT.

This chain links TRBV7-9 with TRBJ2-1; D is undetermined. CDR3 length equals 14 residues. V lost 5 bases and J 4 bases, leaving 12 bases between the germline ends. Germline V gives CDR1 SEHNR, CDR2 FQNEAQ (reference sequence). The DNA for the CDR3 is TGTGCCAGCAGCGCCGAGTCCGGGTACAATGAGCAGTTCTTC. Amino acids: CASSAESGYNEQFF.

This chain joins TRBV2 and TRBJ1-5, with D perhaps matching TRBD1 (6 bases). CDR1 and CDR2 (germline): SNHLY, FYNNEI. With 6 bases removed from V and 1 base from J, the gap between germline ends came to 10 bases. The CDR3 is 14 residues long. CDR3 sequence reads: CASSRGMSNQPQHF. CDR3 DNA: TGTGCCAGCAGCAGGGGCATGAGCAATCAGCCCCAGCATTTT.

The gene calls are TRBV28 and TRBJ1-1; possibly TRBD1 for D (5 bases). Germline V CDR1 and CDR2: MDHEN, SYDVKM. The CDR3 loop spans 15 amino acids. The V end lost 6 bases, the J end lost 0 bases, and 14 bases lay between the germline ends. CDR3 DNA: TGTGCCAGCAGGGGGGGTGGGGCGTTGAACACTGAAGCTTTCTTT. It is translated as CASRGGGALNTEAFF.

The chain carries TRBV6-5 and TRBJ2-1, with 11 bases fitting TRBD2. The CDR3 sequence is 15 residues long. In germline, CDR1 is MNHEY, CDR2 SVGAGI. With 6 bases clipped from V and 4 bases from J, the junction kept 5 bases outside the gene matches. The DNA for the CDR3 is TGTGCCAGCAGGAGGACTAGCGGGCCGTACAATGAGCAGTTCTTC. Encoded protein: CASRRTSGPYNEQFF.

The rearrangement joins TRBV30 to TRBJ1-2; 7 nucleotides agree with TRBD1. Germline loops: CDR1 GTSNPN, CDR2 SVGIG (reference sequence). CDR3 length equals 13 residues. Trimming took 5 bases from V and 4 from J; bases not matched to a gene: 7. For the CDR3, the DNA is TGTGCCTGGGAAGGACAGGACTCCTATGGCTACACCTTC. Protein: CAWEGQDSYGYTF. Complete variable domain (other parts from reference TRBV30 and TRBJ1-2): SQTIHQWPATLVQPVGSPLSLECTVEGTSNPNLYWYRQAAGRGLQLLFYSVGIGQISSEVPQNLSASRPQDRQFILSSKKLLLSDSGFYLCAWEGQDSYGYTFGSGTRLTVV.

V gene TRBV28 combines with J gene TRBJ1-1, with unresolved D. There are 12 residues in the CDR3. V lost 6 bases and J lost 0, with 5 bases in between. In germline, CDR1 is MDHEN, CDR2 SYDVKM. The CDR3 protein is CASRQLNTEAFF. Written as DNA, the CDR3 is TGTGCCAGCAGACAGCTGAACACTGAAGCTTTCTTT.

This chain connects TRBV19 to TRBJ2-1; 9 bases are a match to TRBD2. In germline, CDR1 is LNHDA, CDR2 SQIVND (reference sequence). V gave up 7 bases and J gave up 8 bases; unmatched junction bases: 12. This CDR3 is built from 15 residues. The CDR3 loop reads CASKVSGSSLDEQFF. CDR3 bases: TGTGCCAGTAAGGTTAGCGGGAGTTCCCTAGATGAGCAGTTCTTC.

The genes are TRBV11-2 and TRBJ2-1; a possible D gene is TRBD2 (6 bases). The CDR3 is made up of 11 amino acids. The germline V gene has CDR1 SGHAT and CDR2 FQNNGV. Trimming took 3 bases from V and 10 from J, leaving 7 bases between them. The CDR3 sequence: CASSLAGEQFF. The CDR3 DNA reads as TGTGCCAGCAGCTTGGCGGGGGAGCAGTTCTTC.

The chain combines TRBV29-1 with TRBJ2-2; no clear D gene. There are 12 residues in the CDR3. Germline V gives CDR1 SQVTM, CDR2 ANQGSEA. V lost 7 bases and J 7 bases, leaving 13 bases between the germline ends. CDR3 sequence reads: CSAREMVGELFF. The DNA for the CDR3 is TGCAGCGCGCGAGAAATGGTCGGGGAGCTGTTTTTT.

The J gene is TRBJ1-2, the V gene TRBV2; D gene unclear. In germline, CDR1 is SNHLY, CDR2 FYNNEI. The length of the CDR3 is 13 residues. With 3 bases removed from V and 5 bases from J, the gap between germline ends came to 10 bases. This CDR3 is CASSDGGSYGYTF. Written as DNA, the CDR3 is TGTGCCAGCAGTGATGGAGGGTCGTATGGCTACACCTTC.

The genes are TRBV9 and TRBJ1-2; 8 bases match TRBD1. Per the germline V gene, CDR1 is SGDLS and CDR2 is YYNGEE. The CDR3 spans 15 residues. J lost 2 bases, V lost 4 bases, and 7 bases had no gene match. CDR3 loop: CASSSWDRSNYGYTF. CDR3 coding DNA: TGTGCCAGCAGCTCCTGGGACAGGAGCAACTATGGCTACACCTTC.